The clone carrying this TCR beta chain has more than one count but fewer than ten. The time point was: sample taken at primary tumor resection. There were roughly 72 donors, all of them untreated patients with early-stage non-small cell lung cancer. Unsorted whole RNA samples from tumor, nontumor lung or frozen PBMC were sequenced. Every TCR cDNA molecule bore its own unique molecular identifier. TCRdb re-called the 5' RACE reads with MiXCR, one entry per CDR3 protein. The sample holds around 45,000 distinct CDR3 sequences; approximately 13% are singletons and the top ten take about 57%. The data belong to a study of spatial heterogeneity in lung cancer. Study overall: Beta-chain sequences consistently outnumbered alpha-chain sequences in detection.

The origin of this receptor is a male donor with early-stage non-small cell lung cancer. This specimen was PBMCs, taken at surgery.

The CDR3 bases are TGTGCCAGTTCTATAGCGGGACAAGAGACCCAGTACTTC. Amino acid sequence: CASSIAGQETQYF. The chain has TRBV7-9 and TRBJ2-5, with 8 bases lining up with TRBD2. In germline, CDR1 is SEHNR, CDR2 FQNEAQ (reference sequence). This CDR3 is built from 13 residues. V lost 9 bases to trimming and J lost 2 bases; unmatched junction nucleotides: 5.